This T cell receptor beta chain originates from a study of blood T cell repertoires in COVID-19. Study-wide context: Specimens from acute and convalescent COVID-19 originated in the United States, Italy and Spain. The analysed material was cDNA or gDNA that came from T cells, B-cell-depleted T cells, or PBMCs.

Profiled with immunoSEQ multiplex PCR; TCRdb holds only in-frame clones, not every one. This table has about 170,000 clones, about 86% appearing once. Trimming stripped 3 bases from V and 6 bases from J, with 14 bases between. Per the germline V gene, CDR1 is KGHSH and CDR2 is LQKENI. This CDR3 has 15 residues. The TCR originated in a human donor with acute or convalescent COVID-19. The donor label of this sample is uncertain. This sequence joins TRBV18 and TRBJ2-2; maybe TRBD1 (5 bases). Specimen: peripheral blood. DNA for the CDR3: TGTGCCAGCTCACCCATTTCGACAGTTCCCGGGGAGCTGTTTTTT. Translation gives CASSPISTVPGELFF.